Below, one T cell receptor beta chain is given with its context. Libraries were prepared by immunoSEQ multiplex PCR; TCRdb keeps only in-frame clonotypes and omits some of them. Of about 89,000 clones listed, about 92% are singletons. This sample was included in a study of T cell changes during pregnancy in multiple sclerosis. The sequencing used peripheral blood, collected after pregnancy. This sequence was found in a female donor in good health, enrolled as a control in a pregnancy study.

CDR3 amino acids: CASKRPSGTGHGYTF. The CDR3 DNA reads TGTGCCAGTAAACGTCCTTCCGGGACAGGGCATGGCTACACCTTC. The chain is built from TRBV19 and TRBJ1-2; 9 positions agree with TRBD1. CDR3 length: 15 residues. Germline CDR1 is LNHDA and CDR2 is SQIVND (reference sequence). The J segment lost 6 bases and the V segment lost 7 bases, leaving 12 bases of the junction unmatched. Based on the CDR3 plus reference TRBV19 and TRBJ1-2, the full variable domain is DGGITQSPKYLFRKEGQNVTLSCEQNLNHDAMYWYRQDPGQGLRLIYYSQIVNDFQKGDIAEGYSVSREKKESFPLTVTSAQKNPTAFYLCASKRPSGTGHGYTFGSGTRLTVV.